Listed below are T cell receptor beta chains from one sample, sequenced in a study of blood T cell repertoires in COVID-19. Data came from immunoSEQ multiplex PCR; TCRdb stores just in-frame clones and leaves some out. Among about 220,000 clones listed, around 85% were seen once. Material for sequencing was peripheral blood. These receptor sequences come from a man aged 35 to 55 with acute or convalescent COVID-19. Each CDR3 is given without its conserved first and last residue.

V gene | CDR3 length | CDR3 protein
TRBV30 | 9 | AWRTGEGYT
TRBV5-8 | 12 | ASSLASVFYEQY
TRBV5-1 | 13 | ASSKTTGGYTEAF
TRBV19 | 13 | ASSQTGGVPYGYT
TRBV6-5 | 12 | ASRKTDGLYEQY
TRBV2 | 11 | ASDSGLKNIQY
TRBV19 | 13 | ASSTYGLASYEQY
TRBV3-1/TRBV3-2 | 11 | ASSRPEGYEQY
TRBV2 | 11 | ASSDGFLTEAF
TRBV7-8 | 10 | ASRVPGDTIY
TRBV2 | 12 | ASSGGTSPDTQY
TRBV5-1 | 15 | ASSFLSRDSPSHEQY
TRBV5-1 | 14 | ASGSASGGADNEQF
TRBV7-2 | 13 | ASSPPRTVNTEAF
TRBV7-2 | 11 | ASQDRGQYEQY
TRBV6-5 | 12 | ASRVQVTGDEQY
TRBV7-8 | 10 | ASSRLANEQF
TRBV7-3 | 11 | ASSLQGNTEAF
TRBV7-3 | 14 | ASSSLGQGFTDTQY
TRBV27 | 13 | ASSLEVAGNYEQY
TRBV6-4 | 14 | ASSVRGGYSSNEQF
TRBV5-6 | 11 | ASSLLESNEQF
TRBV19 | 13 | ASSIDPNRGDEQY
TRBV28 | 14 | ATHSYRDYSNYGYT
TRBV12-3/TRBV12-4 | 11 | ASRATRAGELF
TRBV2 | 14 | ASTKGDRVGNQPQH
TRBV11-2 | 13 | ASSFKTGGLYGYT
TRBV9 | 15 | ASSAPTPGLETGELF
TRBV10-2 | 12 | ASSSRQGAGGYT
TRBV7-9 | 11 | ASSDSAGNTIY
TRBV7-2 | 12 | ASRKGDRAGEQY
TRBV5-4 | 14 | ASSRGLAGEGYEQY
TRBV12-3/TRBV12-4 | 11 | ASSPSGGNIQY
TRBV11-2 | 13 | ASSLLAGRTGELF
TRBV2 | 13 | ASSDAGGIIEKLF
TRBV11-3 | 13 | ASSLGTRFSNEQF
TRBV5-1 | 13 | ASSLVDGSTGELF
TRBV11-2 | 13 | ASSPRQGSPWGYT
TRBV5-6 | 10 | ASSFRLAQED
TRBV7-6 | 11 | ASSPRTDYEQY
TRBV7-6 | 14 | ASSLVQGVGAYEQY
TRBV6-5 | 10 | ATWTSGIGQY
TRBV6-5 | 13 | ASVPARGLGTEAF
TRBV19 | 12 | ASSITSDPDTQY
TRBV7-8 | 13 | ASSLVLAGPDTQY
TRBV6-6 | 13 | ASRAGQGGGNTIY
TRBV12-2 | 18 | ASRLARTSGGKNPTDTQY
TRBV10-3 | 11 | AIRLDSFPGYT
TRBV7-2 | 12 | ASSYQQGGETQY
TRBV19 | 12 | ASSPRATQETQY
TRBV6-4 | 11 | ASSDRGQGSWF
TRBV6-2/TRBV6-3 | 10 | ASSYPRYEQF
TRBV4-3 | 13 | ASSQDRGVGQPQH
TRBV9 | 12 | ASSPPNIQETQY
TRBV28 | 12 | ATEEDTARETQY
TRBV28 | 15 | ASSSPPDGTSYNEQF
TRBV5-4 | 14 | ASSFGVAGSTDTQY
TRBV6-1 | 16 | ASSERGTARSRDNEQF
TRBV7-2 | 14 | ASSFSTRKRYNEQF
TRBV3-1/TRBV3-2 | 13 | ASSGRGRVTGELF